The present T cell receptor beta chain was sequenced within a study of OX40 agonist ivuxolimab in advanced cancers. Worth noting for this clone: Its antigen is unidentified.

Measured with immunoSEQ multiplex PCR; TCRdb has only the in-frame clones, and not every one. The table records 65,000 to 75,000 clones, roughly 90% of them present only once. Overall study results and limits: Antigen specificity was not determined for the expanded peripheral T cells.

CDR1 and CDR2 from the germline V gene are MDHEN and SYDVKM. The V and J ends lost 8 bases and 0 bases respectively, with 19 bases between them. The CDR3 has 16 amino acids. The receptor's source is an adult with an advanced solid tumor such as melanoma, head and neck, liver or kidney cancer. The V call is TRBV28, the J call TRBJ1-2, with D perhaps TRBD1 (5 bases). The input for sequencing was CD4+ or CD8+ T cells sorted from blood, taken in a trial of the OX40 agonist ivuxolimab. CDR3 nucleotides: TGTGCCAGCGAGATCCGGGAGGGGCGATCTAACTATGGCTACACCTTC. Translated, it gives CASEIREGRSNYGYTF.